This TCR beta chain was profiled in a study of shared clonotypes between healthy human individuals. Findings of the study overall: Enrolling few donors narrowed the genetic and exposure-history diversity that was represented.

The V and J ends lost 6 bases and 5 bases, in that order; junction bases with no gene match: 9. CDR1 is LGHNA and CDR2 is YSLEER in the germline V gene. The CDR3 is 15 residues long. To note about this clone: The target antigen is unknown.

Method: immunoSEQ multiplex PCR; TCRdb's copy keeps in-frame clones and lacks some. This sample has millions of clones, with over 85% found just once. Naive CD8 cells were CD45RO-negative, positively selected for CCR7, excluding terminally differentiated effector memory CD45RA+ cells. Recent vaccinations or acute infections were absent in the healthy HIV-negative adult donors. Specimen: naive CD8+ T cells sorted from blood. The rearrangement links TRBV4-3 to TRBJ2-2; 7 nucleotides agree with TRBD1. The receptor comes from a man younger than 30 in good health. The DNA for the CDR3 is TGCGCCAGCAGTCTTGACAGGGCGGGTACCGGGGAGCTGTTTTTT. It codes for CASSLDRAGTGELFF.